Described below is a single T cell receptor (beta chain) sequence and its context. For sequencing, patients were chosen who had shown expansion of CD8+CD57+ cells by flow cytometry. Genomic DNA, serving as template, underwent TCR beta VDJ and CDR3 profiling. TCRdb processed the reads anew with MiXCR; each CDR3 protein has one entry. The top ten clones hold 40% to 55% of a sample with about 160,000 distinct CDR3 sequences, over 70% of them seen once. The CDR3 runs 14 residues. V shed 0 bases and J 7 bases; nucleotides not matched to a gene: 6. The V gene's germline CDR1 is DFQATT and CDR2 SNEGSKA (reference sequence). The data belong to a study of CD8+CD57+ T cells in acquired aplastic anemia.

The receptor's source is a human donor with aplastic anemia. V usage is TRBV20-1 and J usage is TRBJ2-1; 7 positions match TRBD2. Sequences were obtained from sorted CD4+, CD8+, or CD8+CD57+ T cells (not recorded which) from PBMCs. CDR3 residues: CSARDKGGGNEQFF. Here the CDR3 DNA reads TGCAGTGCTAGAGACAAGGGCGGGGGAAATGAGCAGTTCTTC.